The entry below gives a single T cell receptor beta chain sequence along with its context. V was trimmed by 6 bases and J by 5 bases, leaving 13 bases between them. Germline-derived CDR1 and CDR2 are LGHNT and FRNRAP. The CDR3 length is 13 residues. Clones were read by immunoSEQ multiplex PCR, and TCRdb kept only the in-frame ones, dropping some. The profile shows 45,000 to 60,000 clones, around 83% of them singletons. The data belong to a study of T cells in localized non-small cell lung cancer. The specimen comprised peripheral blood, sampled before any cancer treatment. The origin of this receptor is a female donor over 55 with stage II squamous cell lung carcinoma. V gene TRBV12-5 combines with J gene TRBJ1-2, with D hard to call. The CDR3 DNA sequence: TGTGCTAGTGGAAGCATCGGAAGGTATGGCTACACCTTC. Its translation: CASGSIGRYGYTF.